These 30 T cell receptor beta chains share one sample of origin, sequenced in a study of CD8 T cells in ankylosing spondylitis. Each CDR3 protein is one row after TCRdb ran MiXCR on the 5' RACE reads. Among 200,000 to 250,000 distinct CDR3 sequences listed, less than 9.5% were seen once. Input material: blood, either unsorted or a sorted T cell fraction (not recorded which). The receptor source for this set is a female donor with ankylosing spondylitis or in good health (not recorded which).

Ten or more counts support this clonotype. V gene TRBV28 combines with J gene TRBJ1-1; 7 bases agree with TRBD1. CDR1 and CDR2 from the germline V gene are MDHEN and SYDVKM. V lost 5 bases, J lost 4 bases, and 10 bases stayed unmatched. This CDR3 contains 15 residues. In nucleotides, the CDR3 is TGTGCCAGCAGTAGTGGCGTGACAGGGATCACTGAAGCTTTCTTT. Protein sequence: CASSSGVTGITEAFF. Based on the CDR3 plus reference TRBV28 and TRBJ1-1, the full variable domain is DVKVTQSSRYLVKRTGEKVFLECVQDMDHENMFWYRQDPGLGLRLIYFSYDVKMKEKGDIPEGYSVSREKKERFSLILESASTNQTSMYLCASSSGVTGITEAFFGQGTRLTVV.

This clonotype was observed at least ten times. V gene TRBV29-1 combines with J gene TRBJ2-3; possibly TRBD2 for D (6 bases). The CDR3 spans 13 residues. Germline V lookup: CDR1 SQVTM, CDR2 ANQGSEA. The V and J ends lost 5 bases and 0 bases respectively, with 9 bases between them. The CDR3 bases are TGCAGCGTTATCAGCGGGAGCACAGATACGCAGTATTTT. As protein: CSVISGSTDTQYF.

This clonotype has at least ten counts. The rearrangement uses TRBV24-1 and TRBJ1-3; a weak D match, TRBD1 (5 bases). The germline V and J ends were trimmed by 10 bases and 0 bases, with 12 bases remaining between them. The germline gives CDR1 KGHDR, CDR2 SFDVKD. The CDR3 sequence is 14 residues long. The CDR3 nucleotides are TGTGCCACAGGGACCGCCGACTCTGGAAACACCATATATTTT. Encoded protein: CATGTADSGNTIYF.

This clonotype was counted many times. The chain combines TRBV12-3 or TRBV12-4 with TRBJ2-3; TRBD2 matches at 7 bases. This CDR3 spans 16 amino acids. The trim removed 0 bases at V and 5 bases at J, leaving 8 bases unmatched. This CDR3 reads CASSLAVWEGRDTQYF. The DNA of the CDR3 is TGTGCCAGCAGTTTAGCGGTGTGGGAGGGCAGAGATACGCAGTATTTT.

In this sample, this clonotype turned up many times. The chain carries TRBV6-1 and TRBJ1-1; possible D gene TRBD1, 5 bases. The V end was cut by 10 bases, the J end by 0 bases, with 12 bases between. The CDR3 totals 13 residues. Germline values: CDR1 MNHNS, CDR2 SASEGT. CDR3 DNA sequence: TGTGCCACCACCCTGACAGTGAACACTGAAGCTTTCTTT. Amino acid sequence: CATTLTVNTEAFF.

There are many counts of this clonotype. The chain combines TRBV28 with TRBJ1-2; D uncertain. This CDR3 is 15 amino acids long. The V end was cut by 3 bases, the J end by 6 bases, with 17 bases between. The germline V gene encodes CDR1 MDHEN and CDR2 SYDVKM. CDR3 sequence reads: CASSFPLPTGDGYTF. The DNA for the CDR3 is TGTGCCAGCAGTTTCCCCCTTCCGACCGGCGATGGCTACACCTTC.

This clonotype was observed many times. This sequence joins TRBV20-1 and TRBJ2-7; maybe TRBD2 (6 bases). Trimming shortened V by 3 bases and J by 2 bases, and 14 bases separated the two germline ends. Germline V gene lookup returns CDR1 DFQATT and CDR2 SNEGSKA (reference sequence). The CDR3 is made up of 14 amino acids. CDR3 DNA: TGCAGTGCTAGTTTCGGGACTCCTGCCTACGAGCAGTACTTC. The encoded protein is CSASFGTPAYEQYF.

The chain couples TRBV27 to TRBJ2-4, with D unclear. The length of the CDR3 is 13 residues. Between the trimmed V and J ends, which lost 0 bases and 6 bases, there was a span of 6 bases. Germline CDR1 MNHEY, CDR2 SMNVEV (reference sequence). As DNA, the CDR3 is TGTGCCAGCAGTTTATCGGCTTTAAACATTCAGTACTTC. Its translation is CASSLSALNIQYF.

This clonotype occurred many times. The chain carries TRBV5-6 and TRBJ1-1, with D hard to call. The CDR3 consists of 18 residues. Per the germline V gene, CDR1 is SGHDT and CDR2 is YYEEEE. V lost 4 bases and J 0 bases, leaving 22 bases between the germline ends. CDR3 amino acids: CASSLLRSHGLLNTEAFF. The CDR3 DNA sequence: TGTGCCAGCAGCCTTCTCAGGAGCCACGGACTACTGAACACTGAAGCTTTCTTT.

This clonotype appeared many times. V usage is TRBV10-3 and J usage is TRBJ2-7; TRBD1 aligns across 11 bases. The V segment lost 2 bases and the J segment 7 bases; nucleotides outside the gene matches: 4. Germline V gene lookup returns CDR1 ENHRY and CDR2 SYGVKD. The CDR3 is 14 amino acids. The CDR3 DNA reads as TGTGCCATCAGTGAGAGGGACAGGGGGAAGGAGCAGTACTTC. It codes for CAISERDRGKEQYF.

This clonotype has at least ten counts. V and J are TRBV7-8 and TRBJ1-2; weak D call: TRBD1 (6 bases). The CDR3 contains 17 residues. Germline lookup yields CDR1 SGHVS and CDR2 FQNEAQ. Trimming stripped 0 bases from V and 5 bases from J, with 19 bases between. CDR3 loop: CASSLAPKGRGPYGYTF. The CDR3 DNA reads TGTGCCAGCAGCTTAGCCCCCAAAGGCAGGGGACCATATGGCTACACCTTC.

The rearrangement uses TRBV7-9 and TRBJ2-4; TRBD2 might be the D (6 bases). Germline V gene lookup returns CDR1 SEHNR and CDR2 FQNEAQ (reference sequence). Trimming took 1 base from V and 8 from J, leaving 12 bases between them. CDR3 length equals 14 residues. CDR3 region: CASSLGGDYDIQYF. The DNA for the CDR3 is TGTGCCAGCAGCTTAGGGGGGGATTACGACATTCAGTACTTC.

There are a few counts of this clonotype. This CDR3 is CASSLAIPRDRALNTEAFF. For the CDR3, the DNA is TGTGCCAGCAGTTTAGCGATTCCGAGGGACAGGGCGTTGAACACTGAAGCTTTCTTT. This chain links TRBV12-3 or TRBV12-4 with TRBJ1-1; 9 nucleotides line up with TRBD1. This CDR3 contains 19 residues. Germline trimming cut 0 bases from V and 0 bases from J; bases unmatched to any gene: 11.

This chain uses TRBV20-1 with TRBJ2-7, with a tentative D call TRBD1 (6 bases). V was shortened by 2 bases and J by 6 bases, with 32 bases between the two germline ends. Germline CDR1 DFQATT, CDR2 SNEGSKA (reference sequence). The CDR3 covers 19 residues. CDR3 in DNA: TGCAGTGCTAGAAGCCGGGACAAACCCCGGATGGGGTCACGTAGCGAGCAGTACTTC. Translating it yields CSARSRDKPRMGSRSEQYF.

This clonotype was observed a handful of times. V and J are TRBV6-5 and TRBJ1-1, with D uncertain. The V and J ends lost 6 bases and 8 bases respectively, with 10 bases between them. Germline CDR1 reads MNHEY; CDR2 reads SVGAGI. This CDR3 has 11 residues. DNA for the CDR3: TGTGCCAGCAGCTATGAGGAAGAAGCTTTCTTT. It codes for CASSYEEEAFF.

This clonotype showed up many times. This chain joins TRBV27 and TRBJ2-1; the D gene is possibly TRBD1 (6 bases). The germline V gene encodes CDR1 MNHEY and CDR2 SMNVEV (reference sequence). V was cut by 0 bases and J by 12 bases, with 18 bases left in between. This CDR3 is built from 15 residues. CDR3 bases: TGTGCCAGCAGTTTATCGACACAGGGTAAATGGAGGCAGTTCTTC. Encoded protein: CASSLSTQGKWRQFF.

This clonotype was seen at least ten times. This chain uses TRBV7-2 with TRBJ2-1; D call uncertain. This CDR3 is 15 amino acids long. Germline V gives CDR1 SGHTA, CDR2 FQGNSA. V gave up 0 bases and J gave up 0 bases, with 6 bases separating them. CDR3 in amino acids: CASSLAWDSYNEQFF. Written as DNA, the CDR3 is TGTGCCAGCAGCTTAGCGTGGGACTCCTACAATGAGCAGTTCTTC.

At least ten counts were recorded for this clonotype. V and J are TRBV6-1 and TRBJ1-3; D gene ambiguous. The germline V gene has CDR1 MNHNS and CDR2 SASEGT. V gave up 8 bases and J gave up 4 bases, with 21 bases separating them. The CDR3 is 16 amino acids. In DNA, the CDR3 is TGTGCCAGCGGACGGGCCAGCCATTCGGGGGGAAACACCATATATTTT. It specifies CASGRASHSGGNTIYF.

V gene TRBV7-9 combines with J gene TRBJ2-1; D perhaps matches TRBD1 (5 bases). Germline CDR1 is SEHNR and CDR2 is FQNEAQ (reference sequence). The CDR3 sequence is 12 residues long. V was cut by 6 bases and J by 7 bases, with 10 bases left in between. The CDR3 reads CASRKAGNEQFF. For the CDR3, the DNA is TGTGCCAGCAGGAAGGCAGGGAATGAGCAGTTCTTC. Full variable domain (outside the CDR3, taken from reference TRBV7-9 and TRBJ2-1): DTGVSQNPRHKITKRGQNVTFRCDPISEHNRLYWYRQTLGQGPEFLTYFQNEAQLEKSRLLSDRFSAERPKGSFSTLEIQRTEQGDSAMYLCASRKAGNEQFFGPGTRLTVL.

In regard to this clonotype: Germline is not matched at one junction end, which may reflect a read error. The chain couples TRBV7-2 to TRBJ2-1; tentatively, D is TRBD1 (5 bases). The CDR3 has 15 amino acids. Germline values: CDR1 SGHTA, CDR2 FQGNSA. In DNA, the CDR3 is TGTGCCAGCAGCCGTACAGGCCTATTTTACATTGAGCAGTTCTTC. Translation: CASSRTGLFYIEQFF.

This clonotype was recorded at least ten times. V is TRBV29-1 and J is TRBJ1-4; D not resolved. Trimming pared 4 bases from V and 3 bases from J, leaving 6 bases between. CDR1 is SQVTM, CDR2 ANQGSEA, per germline. The CDR3 has 12 amino acids. CDR3 residues: CSVARANEKLFF. CDR3 DNA: TGCAGCGTTGCGAGAGCTAATGAAAAACTGTTTTTT.

This clonotype was found many times. V is TRBV2 and J is TRBJ1-1; D is unclear. The V gene lost 11 bases and the J gene lost 3 bases, with 13 bases spanning the gap. The CDR3 is made up of 12 amino acids. CDR1 is SNHLY, CDR2 FYNNEI, per germline. The CDR3: CASQAFDTEAFF. The CDR3 DNA is TGTGCCTCCCAGGCCTTCGACACTGAAGCTTTCTTT.

This clonotype was found many times. The chain links TRBV28 to TRBJ2-2, with D possibly being TRBD1 (6 bases). There are 14 residues in the CDR3. CDR1 and CDR2 (germline): MDHEN, SYDVKM. Between the trimmed V and J ends, which lost 8 bases and 1 base, there was a span of 11 bases. CDR3 residues: CASGMTGNTGELFF. In nucleotides, the CDR3 is TGTGCCAGCGGTATGACAGGGAACACCGGGGAGCTGTTTTTT.

This clonotype was detected ten times or more. The chain recombines TRBV20-1 with TRBJ2-7; 11 bases line up with TRBD1. Germline V gives CDR1 DFQATT, CDR2 SNEGSKA (reference sequence). The CDR3 has 15 amino acids. J was trimmed by 5 bases and V by 2 bases; bases with no gene match: 8. In nucleotides, the CDR3 is TGCAGTGCTAGAAGTACGAGGACAGGGGGCCACGAGCAGTACTTC. It specifies CSARSTRTGGHEQYF.

This clonotype showed up many times. V usage is TRBV28 and J usage is TRBJ1-4; D gene ambiguous. V dropped 6 bases and J dropped 5 bases, with 13 bases sitting between them. CDR1 MDHEN and CDR2 SYDVKM come from the germline V gene. There are 14 residues in the CDR3. This chain's CDR3 is CASSPDGANEKLFF. The CDR3 DNA follows: TGTGCCAGCAGCCCCGACGGCGCGAATGAAAAACTGTTTTTT.

Worth noting for this clonotype: A read error may be the cause here, since a much bigger clone is one base away. The CDR3 carries no conserved terminal phenylalanine or tryptophan, so it likely arises from a read error. V gene TRBV14 combines with J gene TRBJ1-2, with 8 bases matching TRBD1. The CDR3 runs 12 residues. V was pared by 4 bases and J by 7 bases, with 2 bases of the junction left unmatched. The germline CDR1 and CDR2 sequences are SGHDN and FVKESK. CDR3 amino acids: CASSPGGIGYTV. In DNA form, the CDR3 reads TGTGCCAGCAGCCCAGGGGGCATTGGCTACACCGTC.

This clonotype was recorded many times. J is TRBJ1-6 and V is TRBV6-1, with 10 bases lining up with TRBD1. Germline assignment: CDR1 MNHNS and CDR2 SASEGT. V lost 6 bases and J lost 8; bases outside the gene matches: 16. The CDR3 loop spans 18 amino acids. CDR3 amino acids: CASRPLGTGALLYSPLHF. In DNA form, the CDR3 reads TGTGCCAGCAGACCCCTGGGGACAGGGGCGCTTCTTTATTCACCCCTCCACTTT.

This clonotype has a handful of counts. The chain employs TRBV12-3 or TRBV12-4 and TRBJ2-5, with D possibly called TRBD1 or TRBD2 (5 bases each). The CDR3 runs 15 residues. The germline V and J ends were trimmed by 6 bases and 4 bases, with 18 bases remaining between them. As DNA, the CDR3 is TGTGCCAGCAGCCGGGACGGCGCGAGAGGAGAGACCCAGTACTTC. It codes for CASSRDGARGETQYF.

This clonotype was seen ten or more times. The chain recombines TRBV24-1 with TRBJ2-3; 9 bases are a match to TRBD1. Losses at the gene ends were 3 bases for V and 4 bases for J; bases not matched to a gene: 4. CDR1 is KGHDR, CDR2 SFDVKD, per germline. The CDR3 is 15 amino acids. CDR3 sequence: CATSDPGQGPDTQYF. Here the CDR3 DNA reads TGTGCCACCAGTGATCCGGGACAGGGACCAGATACGCAGTATTTT.

This clonotype was seen a few times. The J gene is TRBJ2-1, the V gene TRBV7-2; unclear D gene. The length of the CDR3 is 15 residues. Per the germline V gene, CDR1 is SGHTA and CDR2 is FQGNSA. V was shortened by 2 bases and J by 0 bases, with 8 bases between the two germline ends. CDR3 amino acids: CASSLRPSSYNEQFF. CDR3 in DNA: TGTGCCAGCAGCTTAAGGCCTAGCTCCTACAATGAGCAGTTCTTC.